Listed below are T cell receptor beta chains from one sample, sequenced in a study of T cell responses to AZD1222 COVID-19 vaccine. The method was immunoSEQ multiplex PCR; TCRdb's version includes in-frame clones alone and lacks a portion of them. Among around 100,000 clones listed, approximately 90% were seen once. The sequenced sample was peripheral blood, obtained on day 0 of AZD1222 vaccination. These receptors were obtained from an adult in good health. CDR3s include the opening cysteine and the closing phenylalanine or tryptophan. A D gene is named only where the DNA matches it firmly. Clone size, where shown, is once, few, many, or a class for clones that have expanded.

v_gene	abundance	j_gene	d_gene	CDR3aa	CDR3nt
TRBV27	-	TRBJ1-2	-	CASRGGGSGYTF	TGTGCCAGCAGGGGCGGGGGAAGCGGCTACACCTTC
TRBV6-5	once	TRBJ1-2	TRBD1	CASRGRTGRYGYTF	TGTGCCAGCAGGGGCAGGACAGGGCGCTATGGCTACACCTTC
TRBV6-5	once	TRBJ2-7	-	CASSTSGTEHEQYF	TGTGCCAGCAGTACCTCCGGGACCGAGCACGAGCAGTACTTC
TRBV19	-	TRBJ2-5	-	CASSSHLGGPEETQYF	TGTGCCAGTAGTTCCCATTTAGGGGGACCAGAAGAGACCCAGTACTTC
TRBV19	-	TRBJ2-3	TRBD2	CASSISGGRGTQYF	TGTGCCAGTAGTATAAGCGGGGGGAGGGGTACGCAGTATTTT
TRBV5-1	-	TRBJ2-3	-	CASSVQGGDTQYF	TGCGCCAGCAGCGTTCAGGGAGGAGATACGCAGTATTTT
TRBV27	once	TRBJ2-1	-	CASLEQFF	TGTGCCAGCCTCGAGCAGTTCTTC
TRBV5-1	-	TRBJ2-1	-	CASSLGSDYNEQFF	TGCGCCAGCAGCTTGGGGTCGGACTACAATGAGCAGTTCTTC
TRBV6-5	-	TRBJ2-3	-	CASSTSGGAPDTQYF	TGTGCCAGCTCTACTAGTGGGGGGGCCCCAGATACGCAGTATTTT
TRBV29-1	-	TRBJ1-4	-	CSVAVAVIPTNEKLFF	TGCAGCGTTGCGGTGGCAGTTATTCCAACTAATGAAAAACTGTTTTTT
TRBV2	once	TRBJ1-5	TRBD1	CASKGDRGNNQPQHF	TGTGCCAGCAAGGGGGACAGGGGGAACAATCAGCCCCAGCATTTT
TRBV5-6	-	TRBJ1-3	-	CASSLGQSGNTIYF	TGTGCCAGCAGCTTGGGACAGTCTGGAAACACCATATATTTT
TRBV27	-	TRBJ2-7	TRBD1	CASSAQGAGLAEQYF	TGTGCCAGCAGTGCCCAGGGGGCAGGGCTGGCCGAGCAGTACTTC
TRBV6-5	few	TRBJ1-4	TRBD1	CASSQRQGPNEKLFF	TGTGCCAGCAGTCAAAGACAGGGACCGAATGAAAAACTGTTTTTT
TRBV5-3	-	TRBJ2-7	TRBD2	CADLAGASEPYEQYF	TGTGCTGATCTAGCGGGGGCCTCGGAACCCTACGAGCAGTACTTC
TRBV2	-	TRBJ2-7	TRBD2	CASMQGTSPSEQYF	TGTGCCAGCATGCAGGGGACTAGCCCTTCCGAGCAGTACTTC
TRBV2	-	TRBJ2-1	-	CATPTSGGIRNSYNEQFF	TGTGCCACTCCGACTAGTGGGGGGATCAGAAACTCCTACAATGAGCAGTTCTTC
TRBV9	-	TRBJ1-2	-	CASSVMEGPNYGYTF	TGTGCCAGCAGCGTGATGGAGGGACCTAACTATGGCTACACCTTC
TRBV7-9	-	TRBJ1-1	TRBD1	CASSEWQGGNTEAFF	TGTGCCAGCAGCGAATGGCAGGGGGGGAACACTGAAGCTTTCTTT
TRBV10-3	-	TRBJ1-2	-	CAISESHRANYGYTF	TGTGCCATCAGTGAGTCTCACAGGGCTAACTATGGCTACACCTTC
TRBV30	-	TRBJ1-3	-	CAWSENTGNTIYF	TGTGCCTGGAGCGAGAATACTGGAAACACCATATATTTT
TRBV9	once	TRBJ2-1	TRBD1	CASSGRDRDFREQFF	TGTGCCAGCAGCGGCCGGGACAGGGACTTTCGTGAGCAGTTCTTC
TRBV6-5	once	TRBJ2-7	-	CASSSTRTIYEQYF	TGTGCCAGCAGCTCGACTAGAACGATATACGAGCAGTACTTC
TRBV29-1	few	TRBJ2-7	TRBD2	CSAGTTSAEQYF	TGCAGCGCAGGGACTACGTCCGCCGAGCAGTACTTC
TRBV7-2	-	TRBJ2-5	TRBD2	CASSLTSGAGGETQYF	TGTGCCAGCAGCTTGACTAGCGGGGCCGGGGGAGAGACCCAGTACTTC
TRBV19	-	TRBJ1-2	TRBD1	CASSSGTGGIYGYTF	TGTGCCAGTAGTAGCGGGACAGGGGGAATCTATGGCTACACCTTC
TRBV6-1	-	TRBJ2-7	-	CASSDLRTHGLGEQYF	TGTGCCAGCAGTGACTTAAGGACACATGGGCTGGGGGAGCAGTACTTC
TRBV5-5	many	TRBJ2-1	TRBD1	CASSLGTGSGNEQFF	TGTGCCAGCAGCTTGGGGACAGGGTCGGGCAATGAGCAGTTCTTC
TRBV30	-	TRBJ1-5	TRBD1	CAWSTDRGNQPQHF	TGTGCCTGGAGTACTGACAGGGGCAATCAGCCCCAGCATTTT
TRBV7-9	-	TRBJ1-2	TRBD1	CASSPGQGEGTF	TGTGCCAGCAGCCCGGGACAGGGGGAAGGAACCTTC
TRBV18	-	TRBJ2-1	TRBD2	CASSPGLEGNEQFF	TGTGCCAGCTCACCGGGACTAGAGGGGAATGAGCAGTTCTTC
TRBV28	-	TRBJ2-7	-	CASSLGGGPHEQYF	TGTGCCAGCAGTTTAGGAGGGGGCCCCCACGAGCAGTACTTC
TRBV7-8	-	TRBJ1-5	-	CASSFLSGVAGNQPQHF	TGTGCCAGCAGCTTTTTATCTGGGGTAGCAGGCAATCAGCCCCAGCATTTT
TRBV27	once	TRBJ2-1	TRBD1	CATSGQGGISYNEQFF	TGTGCCACCTCGGGACAGGGGGGAATTTCATACAATGAGCAGTTCTTC
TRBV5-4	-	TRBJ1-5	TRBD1	CASSNGQGDNQPQHF	TGTGCCAGCAGCAATGGACAGGGTGACAATCAGCCCCAGCATTTT
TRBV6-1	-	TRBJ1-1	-	CASSDPYTEAFF	TGTGCCAGCAGTGATCCATACACTGAAGCTTTCTTT
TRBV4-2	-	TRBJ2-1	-	CASSPTSGGAVEQFF	TGTGCCAGCAGCCCGACTAGTGGGGGGGCCGTTGAGCAGTTCTTC
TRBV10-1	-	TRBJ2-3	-	CASTANWADTQYF	TGCGCCAGCACCGCTAATTGGGCAGATACGCAGTATTTT
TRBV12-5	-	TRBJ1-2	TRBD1	CASGLGRGQARNYGYTF	TGTGCTAGTGGTTTGGGAAGGGGACAGGCTCGTAACTATGGCTACACCTTC
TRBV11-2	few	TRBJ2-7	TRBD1	CASSLDQGTGFSYEQYF	TGTGCCAGCAGCTTAGATCAAGGGACAGGGTTCTCCTACGAGCAGTACTTC